These 19 T cell receptor beta chains were sequenced from one sample in a study of shared clonotypes between healthy human individuals. TCRdb's table, derived via immunoSEQ multiplex PCR, lists solely in-frame clones and lacks some. The sample consists of hundreds of thousands of clones, about 96% of them appearing once. In the naive CD8 group, cells lacked CD45RO and were positively selected for CCR7, so terminally differentiated effector memory CD45RA+ cells were left out. Sequenced: naive CD8+ T cells sorted from blood. The receptors stem from a woman in her twenties or thirties in good health.

This chain connects TRBV27 to TRBJ1-2; possible D gene TRBD1, 5 bases. This CDR3 is 15 amino acids long. Germline V lookup: CDR1 MNHEY, CDR2 SMNVEV (reference sequence). V lost 6 bases to trimming and J lost 7 bases, with 21 bases between them. The CDR3 here is CASRPKGRTRGGYTF. In DNA, the CDR3 is TGTGCCAGCAGGCCTAAGGGACGGACAAGGGGTGGCTACACCTTC.

The rearrangement uses TRBV2 and TRBJ1-1; D perhaps matches TRBD1 (5 bases). Looked up from germline, CDR1 is SNHLY and CDR2 is FYNNEI. Trimming left V 7 bases short and J 9 bases short, with 21 bases between. The CDR3 is 14 amino acids. This chain's CDR3 is CASTPLDQGKKAFF. CDR3 in DNA: TGTGCCAGCACCCCTTTGGATCAGGGCAAGAAAGCTTTCTTT. Supplemented by reference TRBV2 and TRBJ1-1, the full variable domain reads EPEVTQTPSHQVTQMGQEVILRCVPISNHLYFYWYRQILGQKVEFLVSFYNNEISEKSEIFDDQFSVERPDGSNFTLKIRSTKLEDSAMYFCASTPLDQGKKAFFGQGTRLTVV.

This chain joins TRBV15 and TRBJ1-3; D is perhaps TRBD1 (5 bases). Germline V gene data show CDR1 as LNHNV and CDR2 as YYDKDF (reference sequence). Trimming removed 6 bases from V and 4 bases from J, with 13 bases in between. The CDR3 length is 14 residues. The CDR3 nucleotides are TGTGCCACCAGGAAAGACAGCCGCGGAAACACCATATATTTT. Protein product: CATRKDSRGNTIYF.

This chain connects TRBV15 to TRBJ2-1; the D is unclear. Germline V CDR1 and CDR2: LNHNV, YYDKDF (reference sequence). Trimming cost V 5 bases and J 2 bases, with 7 bases left between them. The CDR3 length is 13 residues. DNA of the CDR3: TGTGCCACCAGCCCTGACGCCTACAATGAGCAGTTCTTC. Its protein product is CATSPDAYNEQFF.

The genes are TRBV5-5 and TRBJ2-7; D may be TRBD1 (6 bases). Germline V gene data show CDR1 as SGHKS and CDR2 as YYEKEE (reference sequence). Trimming took off 4 bases at V and 5 bases at J, with 19 bases between the two ends. The CDR3 has 15 amino acids. In nucleotides, the CDR3 is TGTGCCAGCAGCCCCCCAGACAGGCCATTCGACGAGCAGTACTTC. This gives the protein CASSPPDRPFDEQYF.

This rearrangement joins TRBV7-8 to TRBJ1-1; D is possibly TRBD1 (6 bases). The length of the CDR3 is 12 residues. Germline loops: CDR1 SGHVS, CDR2 FQNEAQ. V lost 5 bases and J lost 6, with 10 bases in between. This CDR3 reads CASSPGVPEAFF. The DNA of the CDR3 is TGTGCCAGCAGCCCAGGGGTTCCTGAAGCTTTCTTT.

The chain uses TRBV7-2 and TRBJ1-1, with TRBD1 identical over 7 bases. The CDR3 covers 18 residues. J lost 6 bases, V lost 4 bases, and 20 bases had no gene match. Germline CDR1 is SGHTA and CDR2 is FQGNSA. The chain's CDR3 is CASSSLKGATGVGPEAFF. The CDR3 DNA reads as TGTGCCAGCAGCTCTCTAAAGGGGGCGACGGGGGTGGGACCTGAAGCTTTCTTT.

V usage is TRBV27 and J usage is TRBJ2-1; D is unclear. Per germline, CDR1 MNHEY and CDR2 SMNVEV (reference sequence). Trimming cost V 2 bases and J 3 bases, with 5 bases left between them. The length of the CDR3 is 13 residues. In DNA, the CDR3 is TGTGCCAGCAGTTTACCTGGCTACAATGAGCAGTTCTTC. This sequence encodes CASSLPGYNEQFF.

This clone was counted once. Other DNA sequences of this sample code for an identical CDR3. The chain joins TRBV9 to TRBJ2-1; 12 bases fit TRBD2. The CDR3 contains 15 residues. CDR1 is SGDLS, CDR2 YYNGEE, per germline. V was clipped by 0 bases and J by 7 bases; unmatched bases: 2. The CDR3: CASSVGLAGGNEQFF. DNA for the CDR3: TGTGCCAGCAGCGTAGGGCTAGCGGGGGGGAATGAGCAGTTCTTC.

The gene calls are TRBV29-1 and TRBJ2-5, with 13 positions matching TRBD2. The J call is in doubt because the DNA end fits TRBJ2-7 better. Per germline, CDR1 SQVTM and CDR2 ANQGSEA. The CDR3 runs 14 residues. CDR3 in DNA: TGCAGCGTTGAAACCGGGACTAGCGGGGTCGAGCAGTACTTC. This translates into CSVETGTSGVEQYF.

This clone was detected only once. V usage is TRBV6-1 and J usage is TRBJ2-3; unclear D gene. Deletions cut 3 bases from V and 0 bases from J, with 4 bases between. The length of the CDR3 is 13 residues. The germline gives CDR1 MNHNS, CDR2 SASEGT. The CDR3 is CASSEGSTDTQYF. The DNA for the CDR3 is TGTGCCAGCAGTGAGGGCAGCACAGATACGCAGTATTTT.

The chain links TRBV10-2 to TRBJ2-3; D possibly uses TRBD1 or TRBD2 (5 bases each). The V gene lost 3 bases and the J gene lost 1 base, with 20 bases spanning the gap. The germline V gene encodes CDR1 WSHSY and CDR2 SAAADI. This CDR3 comprises 18 residues. CDR3: CASSEYIQGFGGTDTQYF. CDR3 nucleotides: TGCGCCAGCAGTGAATATATTCAGGGTTTCGGGGGCACAGATACGCAGTATTTT.

Note on this clone: Other DNA sequences of this sample code for an identical CDR3. This sequence joins TRBV28 and TRBJ2-2; D may be TRBD1 or TRBD2 (6 bases each). Germline CDR1 is MDHEN and CDR2 is SYDVKM. This CDR3 comprises 13 residues. V dropped 6 bases and J dropped 6 bases, with 11 bases sitting between them. The CDR3 DNA reads as TGTGCCAGCAGCCTTAGGGGGGCCGGGGAGCTGTTTTTT. The encoded protein is CASSLRGAGELFF.

CDR3 nucleotide sequence: TGTGCCAGCAGCTTAGTTGGTCTGGCTGACAGGAAACGCAATCAGCCCCAGCATTTT. This encodes CASSLVGLADRKRNQPQHF. The V and J genes are TRBV7-2 and TRBJ1-5, with a weak D call TRBD1 (6 bases). With 1 base removed from V and 2 bases from J, the gap between germline ends came to 21 bases. The CDR3 has 19 residues. The V gene's germline CDR1 is SGHTA and CDR2 FQGNSA.

This rearrangement joins TRBV7-2 to TRBJ2-1; the match to TRBD2 covers 8 bases. The length of the CDR3 is 15 residues. V dropped 3 bases and J dropped 0; count of bases not matched to a gene: 1. Germline lookup yields CDR1 SGHTA and CDR2 FQGNSA. The CDR3 sequence: CASSFREGSYNEQFF. The DNA for the CDR3 is TGTGCCAGCAGCTTCCGGGAGGGCTCCTACAATGAGCAGTTCTTC.

This chain links TRBV29-1 with TRBJ2-2, with D maybe TRBD1 (6 bases). Germline-derived CDR1 and CDR2 are SQVTM and ANQGSEA. The V end was cut by 0 bases, the J end by 6 bases, with 8 bases between. The CDR3 runs to 13 residues. The CDR3 loop reads CSVEERGSGELFF. CDR3 nucleotides: TGCAGCGTTGAAGAAAGGGGGTCCGGGGAGCTGTTTTTT.

V and J are TRBV28 and TRBJ2-7; possible D gene TRBD2, 7 bases. The germline V gene has CDR1 MDHEN and CDR2 SYDVKM. This CDR3 is 13 amino acids long. Trimming left V 3 bases short and J 4 bases short, with 10 bases between. This CDR3 reads CASSFAGAYEQYF. The CDR3 region has the DNA TGTGCCAGCAGTTTCGCGGGGGCTTACGAGCAGTACTTC.

The CDR3 region is CASSDSAGGPHEQYF. CDR3 in DNA: TGTGCCAGCAGTGATTCAGCGGGAGGGCCCCACGAGCAGTACTTC. The gene calls are TRBV6-1 and TRBJ2-7, with 10 bases that match TRBD2. The trim removed 3 bases at V and 5 bases at J, leaving 7 bases unmatched. The CDR3 is 15 amino acids. CDR1 and CDR2 from the germline V gene are MNHNS and SASEGT.

This chain links TRBV4-2 with TRBJ1-2; TRBD1 aligns across 8 bases. V was clipped by 4 bases and J by 8 bases; unmatched bases: 15. This CDR3 is 16 amino acids long. In germline, CDR1 is LGHNA, CDR2 YNFKEQ. DNA for the CDR3: TGTGCCAGCAGCCCTACCCCGCAATCAGGGGGCTGGGGCTACACCTTC. It translates to CASSPTPQSGGWGYTF.